The 29 T cell receptor beta chains below were found in one sample sequenced in a study of T cell changes during pregnancy in multiple sclerosis. This table comes from immunoSEQ multiplex PCR, and its TCRdb copy is limited to in-frame clones, with some not included. The table records around 96,000 clones, over 85% of them present only once. Here the sequenced sample was peripheral blood, taken in the first trimester of pregnancy. The origin of the receptors is a female donor with multiple sclerosis, enrolled in a pregnancy study.

V usage is TRBV19 and J usage is TRBJ2-4, with D perhaps TRBD1 (6 bases). This CDR3 has 15 amino acids. Trimming stripped 3 bases from V and 3 bases from J, with 12 bases between. CDR1 and CDR2 from the germline V gene are LNHDA and SQIVND (reference sequence). The CDR3 region is CASSMNRDNKNIQYF. The CDR3 DNA reads TGTGCCAGTAGTATGAACCGGGACAACAAAAACATTCAGTACTTC. The full variable domain, in which reference TRBV19 and TRBJ2-4 provide the parts outside the CDR3, is DGGITQSPKYLFRKEGQNVTLSCEQNLNHDAMYWYRQDPGQGLRLIYYSQIVNDFQKGDIAEGYSVSREKKESFPLTVTSAQKNPTAFYLCASSMNRDNKNIQYFGAGTRLSVL.

The chain combines TRBV4-1 with TRBJ1-5; no clear D. The CDR3 length is 13 residues. Trimming removed 0 bases at V and 10 bases at J, with 10 bases between. CDR1 MGHRA and CDR2 YSYEKL come from the germline V gene. This CDR3 is CASSQDPEEPQHF. The CDR3 nucleotides read TGCGCCAGCAGCCAAGACCCAGAAGAACCCCAGCATTTT.

V is TRBV19 and J is TRBJ2-2; 13 nucleotides agree with TRBD2. The V gene's germline CDR1 is LNHDA and CDR2 SQIVND (reference sequence). Germline trimming cut 4 bases from V and 2 bases from J; bases unmatched to any gene: 10. CDR3 size: 19 residues. The CDR3 region has the DNA TGTGCCAGTAGTACCTCGGGGACTAGCGGGGATCCAAACACCGGGGAGCTGTTTTTT. It encodes CASSTSGTSGDPNTGELFF.

CDR3 DNA sequence: TGCGCCAGCAATCCGGTGGGGGGAGGCCAGCCCCAGCATTTT. This codes for CASNPVGGGQPQHF. This chain joins TRBV10-2 and TRBJ1-5, with a possible D match to TRBD1 (5 bases). The CDR3 is 14 amino acids. V lost 7 bases and J 7 bases, leaving 17 bases between the germline ends. Germline-derived CDR1 and CDR2 are WSHSY and SAAADI.

V is TRBV25-1 and J is TRBJ1-1; the match to TRBD1 covers 8 bases. The CDR3 is 14 amino acids. Germline V lookup: CDR1 MGHDK, CDR2 SYGVNS. V shed 5 bases, J shed 5 bases, and the junction held 7 bases outside the gene matches. CDR3 coding DNA: TGTGCCAGCAGTCCCCGGACAGGGTGGACTGAAGCTTTCTTT. Amino acid sequence: CASSPRTGWTEAFF.

The chain links TRBV9 to TRBJ2-5; TRBD2 agrees at 12 bases. Germline CDR1 is SGDLS and CDR2 is YYNGEE. The CDR3 length is 16 residues. J gave up 2 bases and V 7 bases, and 9 bases lay outside the gene matches. CDR3 nucleotide sequence: TGTGCCAGCGGACTAGGACTAGCGGGGCCTCAAGAGACCCAGTACTTC. It is translated as CASGLGLAGPQETQYF.

This rearrangement joins TRBV7-2 to TRBJ2-7; tentatively, D is TRBD1 (5 bases). The CDR3 consists of 11 residues. Germline V gene data show CDR1 as SGHTA and CDR2 as FQGNSA. The ends were cut back, 6 bases at V and 4 bases at J, with 7 bases in the middle. This CDR3 is CASSGAYEQYF. DNA of the CDR3: TGTGCCAGCAGTGGGGCGTACGAGCAGTACTTC.

The CDR3 here is CASSVGLQDYEQYF. CDR3 nucleotide sequence: TGTGCCAGCAGCGTAGGGTTACAAGACTACGAGCAGTACTTC. The rearrangement uses TRBV9 and TRBJ2-7; D is unclear. Per germline, CDR1 SGDLS and CDR2 YYNGEE. V gave up 0 bases and J gave up 3 bases, with 10 bases separating them. The length of the CDR3 is 14 residues. Complete variable domain (other parts from reference TRBV9 and TRBJ2-7): DSGVTQTPKHLITATGQRVTLRCSPRSGDLSVYWYQQSLDQGLQFLIQYYNGEERAKGNILERFSAQQFPDLHSELNLSSLELGDSALYFCASSVGLQDYEQYFGPGTRLTVT.

On this clone: Distinct nucleotide sequences in the sample also encode this CDR3. Here the CDR3 reads CASSYGDRGGTEAFF. The CDR3 bases are TGTGCCAGCAGTTACGGGGACAGGGGAGGTACTGAAGCTTTCTTT. The rearrangement uses TRBV6-5 and TRBJ1-1; 10 bases map to TRBD1. Per the germline V gene, CDR1 is MNHEY and CDR2 is SVGAGI. The trim removed 2 bases at V and 5 bases at J, leaving 5 bases unmatched. The CDR3 consists of 15 residues.

This clone was detected only once. This chain connects TRBV27 to TRBJ2-1; 13 positions match TRBD2. Germline V gives CDR1 MNHEY, CDR2 SMNVEV (reference sequence). This CDR3 region has 14 residues. V shed 5 bases and J 9 bases; nucleotides not matched to a gene: 4. CDR3 residues: CASSPRTSGGEQFF. The DNA of the CDR3 is TGTGCCAGCAGTCCCCGGACTAGCGGGGGTGAGCAGTTCTTC.

The chain uses TRBV29-1 and TRBJ1-2; 9 nucleotides match TRBD1. CDR1 SQVTM and CDR2 ANQGSEA come from the germline V gene. J was trimmed by 8 bases and V by 0 bases; bases with no gene match: 4. The CDR3 covers 13 residues. The CDR3 sequence is CSVEDATGGGYTF. The CDR3 DNA reads TGCAGCGTTGAAGACGCTACAGGGGGCGGCTACACCTTC.

The rearrangement links TRBV30 to TRBJ1-2; D may be TRBD1 (6 bases). The germline CDR1 and CDR2 sequences are GTSNPN and SVGIG (reference sequence). V was trimmed by 2 bases and J by 7 bases, leaving 11 bases between them. There are 12 residues in the CDR3. CDR3: CAWSPGEGGYTF. CDR3 DNA sequence: TGTGCCTGGAGTCCAGGGGAGGGTGGCTACACCTTC.

This clone was found once. The gene calls are TRBV7-2 and TRBJ2-5, with 11 bases aligning to TRBD1. V trimming: 4 bases; J trimming: 5 bases; junction bases outside the gene matches: 6. The germline V gene has CDR1 SGHTA and CDR2 FQGNSA. This CDR3 is 15 amino acids long. In DNA, the CDR3 is TGTGCCAGCAGCTACCTTGGGACAGGGGGGGAGACCCAGTACTTC. It translates to CASSYLGTGGETQYF.

The genes are TRBV7-3 and TRBJ1-1; tentative D call: TRBD1 (5 bases). CDR3 length equals 13 residues. CDR1 is SGHTA, CDR2 FQGTGA, per germline. Trimming removed 6 bases at V and 4 bases at J, with 12 bases between. The CDR3 reads CASRSQGGTEAFF. For the CDR3, the DNA is TGTGCCAGCAGGTCCCAGGGAGGCACTGAAGCTTTCTTT. Together with reference TRBV7-3 and TRBJ1-1, the CDR3 gives the full variable domain: GAGVSQTPSNKVTEKGKYVELRCDPISGHTALYWYRQSLGQGPEFLIYFQGTGAADDSGLPNDRFFAVRPEGSVSTLKIQRTERGDSAVYLCASRSQGGTEAFFGQGTRLTVV.

This clone has just one count. The DNA for the CDR3 is TGTGCCAGTGTCGGGGTTTCTGAAGCTTTCTTT. This translates into CASVGVSEAFF. V is TRBV6-1 and J is TRBJ1-1, with D unresolved. The germline CDR1 and CDR2 sequences are MNHNS and SASEGT. Trimming pared 9 bases from V and 6 bases from J, leaving 11 bases between. This CDR3 comprises 11 residues.

The chain links TRBV30 to TRBJ1-4; TRBD1 is a possible D gene (5 bases). Germline V CDR1 and CDR2: GTSNPN, SVGIG (reference sequence). The CDR3 sequence is 15 residues long. V shed 2 bases and J shed 0 bases, with 10 bases lying between them. CDR3 DNA sequence: TGTGCCTGGAGTCTGGACATTGCAACTAATGAAAAACTGTTTTTT. The encoded protein is CAWSLDIATNEKLFF.

The rearrangement uses TRBV13 and TRBJ1-1; D possibly corresponds to TRBD1 (6 bases). The V and J ends lost 5 bases and 4 bases respectively, with 11 bases between them. This CDR3 has 13 residues. Germline values: CDR1 PRHDT, CDR2 FYEKMQ (reference sequence). The CDR3: CASSTGGSTEAFF. DNA of the CDR3: TGTGCCAGCAGCACGGGGGGCAGCACTGAAGCTTTCTTT. Full variable domain (outside the CDR3, taken from reference TRBV13 and TRBJ1-1): AAGVIQSPRHLIKEKRETATLKCYPIPRHDTVYWYQQGPGQDPQFLISFYEKMQSDKGSIPDRFSAQQFSDYHSELNMSSLELGDSALYFCASSTGGSTEAFFGQGTRLTVV.

The chain links TRBV14 to TRBJ1-2, with D uncertain. V was pared by 1 base and J by 5 bases, with 20 bases between. The CDR3 runs to 17 residues. CDR1 and CDR2 from the germline V gene are SGHDN and FVKESK. The DNA for the CDR3 is TGTGCCAGCAGCCAAGGGAGGTCTGCCAGGCGAGCGTATGGCTACACCTTC. Protein: CASSQGRSARRAYGYTF.

V gene TRBV7-9 combines with J gene TRBJ2-2, with D possibly being TRBD1 (5 bases). V was cut by 0 bases and J by 9 bases, with 8 bases left in between. Germline V gene data show CDR1 as SEHNR and CDR2 as FQNEAQ (reference sequence). The CDR3 contains 13 residues. DNA of the CDR3: TGTGCCAGCAGCTTAGCGCCGGACAGGGAGCTGTTTTTT. This encodes CASSLAPDRELFF.

This chain uses TRBV14 with TRBJ2-2; 7 bases are a match to TRBD2. CDR3 size: 16 residues. With V trimmed by 2 bases and J by 1 base, 4 bases remained unmatched. CDR1 SGHDN and CDR2 FVKESK come from the germline V gene. Here the CDR3 DNA reads TGTGCCAGCAGCCAATGGCTAGCGGAGAACACCGGGGAGCTGTTTTTT. As protein: CASSQWLAENTGELFF.

This clone was counted once. The chain employs TRBV7-3 and TRBJ2-5; possibly TRBD1 for D (5 bases). The germline V and J ends were trimmed by 11 bases and 2 bases, with 15 bases remaining between them. CDR3 length: 13 amino acids. CDR1 and CDR2 (germline): SGHTA, FQGTGA. CDR3 region: CAAPQGVQETQYF. CDR3 nucleotide sequence: TGTGCCGCCCCCCAGGGTGTACAAGAGACCCAGTACTTC.

The rearrangement joins TRBV20-1 to TRBJ1-2, with unresolved D. In germline, CDR1 is DFQATT, CDR2 SNEGSKA (reference sequence). Trimming took off 6 bases at V and 5 bases at J, with 7 bases between the two ends. The CDR3 has 10 residues. The CDR3 is CSAPLYGYTF. CDR3 nucleotide sequence: TGCAGTGCCCCGTTATATGGCTACACCTTC.

The chain is built from TRBV6-4 and TRBJ2-1; 8 positions match TRBD1. Germline V gene data show CDR1 as MRHNA and CDR2 as SNTAGT. This CDR3 contains 14 residues. Losses at the gene ends were 3 bases for V and 6 bases for J; bases not matched to a gene: 4. CDR3 sequence: CASSEGTGSNEQFF. CDR3 nucleotide sequence: TGTGCCAGCAGTGAAGGGACAGGAAGCAATGAGCAGTTCTTC.

This chain joins TRBV10-2 and TRBJ2-3, with 11 bases fitting TRBD1. The V and J ends lost 7 bases and 1 base, in that order; junction bases with no gene match: 10. CDR1 and CDR2 (germline): WSHSY, SAAADI. This CDR3 region has 17 residues. The CDR3 loop reads CASTGQGALHRTDTQYF. DNA of the CDR3: TGCGCCAGCACAGGACAGGGGGCCCTTCACCGCACAGATACGCAGTATTTT.

The V gene is TRBV27, the J gene TRBJ1-1; D uncertain. This CDR3 spans 15 amino acids. Germline-derived CDR1 and CDR2 are MNHEY and SMNVEV (reference sequence). Trimming removed 6 bases at V and 1 base at J, with 15 bases between. CDR3 coding DNA: TGTGCCAGCAGACTGAGGCTTGTGGGGAACACTGAAGCTTTCTTT. Protein product: CASRLRLVGNTEAFF.

The rearrangement uses TRBV2 and TRBJ2-3; TRBD1 aligns across 7 bases. Germline V lookup: CDR1 SNHLY, CDR2 FYNNEI. CDR3 length equals 16 residues. V lost 6 bases to trimming and J lost 0 bases; unmatched junction nucleotides: 9. CDR3 sequence reads: CASSPRTGRSTDTQYF. The CDR3, as DNA: TGTGCCAGCAGCCCCCGGACAGGTCGTAGCACAGATACGCAGTATTTT.

The V and J genes are TRBV7-3 and TRBJ2-2; the D gene is possibly TRBD1 (5 bases). CDR3 length: 16 amino acids. The germline CDR1 and CDR2 sequences are SGHTA and FQGTGA. The V and J ends lost 4 bases and 4 bases respectively, with 16 bases between them. DNA for the CDR3: TGTGCCAGCAGCTCGGCCGCAGGGAAATCCACCGGGGAGCTGTTTTTT. Translated, it gives CASSSAAGKSTGELFF.

This chain connects TRBV6-5 to TRBJ2-4; weak D call: TRBD1 (6 bases). V shed 4 bases and J shed 9 bases, with 16 bases lying between them. The CDR3 is 14 amino acids. Germline assignment: CDR1 MNHEY and CDR2 SVGAGI. CDR3 residues: CASSSGQGNVIQYF. The CDR3 DNA follows: TGTGCCAGCAGTTCGGGGCAGGGGAACGTCATTCAGTACTTC.

This sequence joins TRBV2 and TRBJ2-7; D is possibly TRBD1 (6 bases). Between the trimmed V and J ends, which lost 8 bases and 6 bases, there was a span of 8 bases. Germline V gene lookup returns CDR1 SNHLY and CDR2 FYNNEI. The CDR3 consists of 10 residues. CDR3 sequence: CASYRAEQYF. The CDR3 DNA reads as TGTGCCAGCTACAGGGCCGAGCAGTACTTC. The full variable domain, completed using reference TRBV2 and TRBJ2-7, is EPEVTQTPSHQVTQMGQEVILRCVPISNHLYFYWYRQILGQKVEFLVSFYNNEISEKSEIFDDQFSVERPDGSNFTLKIRSTKLEDSAMYFCASYRAEQYFGPGTRLTVT.